These 17 T cell receptor beta chains were all obtained from the same sample, sequenced in a study of T cells in Graves' hyperthyroidism and ophthalmopathy. Using RNA transcripts as the source, TCR beta CDR3 regions were amplified. Using the HTBI primer set, a first-round RT-PCR was run on the TCR CDR3. Via MiXCR, TCRdb re-called the multiplex PCR reads, giving one row per CDR3 protein. The sample has over 700,000 distinct CDR3 sequences; roughly 40% are singletons. The source material was blood. Receptor source: a man between 18 and 35 years old with Graves' hyperthyroidism.

V is TRBV7-9 and J is TRBJ2-7; 10 bases map to TRBD2. With 4 bases clipped from V and 4 bases from J, the junction kept 13 bases outside the gene matches. CDR3 size: 17 residues. Looked up from germline, CDR1 is SEHNR and CDR2 is FQNEAQ (reference sequence). Written as DNA, the CDR3 is TGTGCCAGCAGCTCTCCGGGACTAGCGCTTCGGGGTTACGAGCAGTACTTC. Its translation: CASSSPGLALRGYEQYF.

V gene TRBV20-1 combines with J gene TRBJ2-2, with TRBD2 identical over 9 bases. This CDR3 comprises 15 residues. Trimming removed 0 bases from V and 4 bases from J; junction bases left unmatched: 3. Germline V gene sequence: CDR1 DFQATT, CDR2 SNEGSKA (reference sequence). The DNA for the CDR3 is TGCAGTGCTAGAGATCAACTAGCGGGCACCGGGGAGCTGTTTTTT. This translates into CSARDQLAGTGELFF.

This clonotype was counted at least ten times. The gene calls are TRBV20-1 and TRBJ1-4; no clear D. CDR1 DFQATT and CDR2 SNEGSKA come from the germline V gene (reference sequence). The CDR3 covers 14 residues. V lost 0 bases and J 3 bases, leaving 8 bases between the germline ends. The CDR3 region is CSARDGTANEKLFF. The CDR3 DNA sequence: TGCAGTGCTAGAGATGGAACAGCTAATGAAAAACTGTTTTTT.

The chain has TRBV29-1 and TRBJ2-2, with TRBD1 matching 7 bases. Germline V CDR1 and CDR2: SQVTM, ANQGSEA. The CDR3 is 14 amino acids. The CDR3 sequence: CASLTGESSGELFF. DNA for the CDR3: TGCGCCAGTCTTACAGGGGAATCTTCCGGGGAGCTGTTTTTT.

V usage is TRBV15 and J usage is TRBJ1-2; D may be TRBD1 (6 bases). The CDR3 runs to 14 residues. Germline CDR1 and CDR2: LNHNV and YYDKDF (reference sequence). The germline V and J ends were trimmed by 3 bases and 4 bases, with 12 bases remaining between them. Here the CDR3 reads CATSSRGTTYGYTF. CDR3 in DNA: TGTGCCACCAGCAGCCGAGGGACAACCTATGGCTACACCTTC.

This clonotype was detected only a few times. This chain uses TRBV25-1 with TRBJ2-7; a weak D match, TRBD2 (6 bases). The CDR3 totals 14 residues. Germline CDR1 MGHDK, CDR2 SYGVNS. Trimming removed 6 bases from V and 5 bases from J, with 17 bases in between. CDR3 amino acids: CASSRPGTGNEQYF. Here the CDR3 DNA reads TGTGCCAGCAGCCGTCCCGGGACTGGGAACGAGCAGTACTTC.

In this sample, this clonotype turned up many times. This rearrangement joins TRBV20-1 to TRBJ2-5, with D tentatively TRBD2 (6 bases). From germline, CDR1 is DFQATT and CDR2 SNEGSKA (reference sequence). The V gene lost 5 bases and the J gene lost 5 bases, with 12 bases spanning the gap. The CDR3 loop spans 12 amino acids. CDR3 coding DNA: TGCAGTGCTGGATGGGGGGAGGAGACCCAGTACTTC. Amino acids: CSAGWGEETQYF.

This clonotype occurred a few times. This chain joins TRBV7-3 and TRBJ2-2, with D perhaps being TRBD1 or TRBD2 (6 bases each). Looked up from germline, CDR1 is SGHTA and CDR2 is FQGTGA. The CDR3 totals 15 residues. V lost 1 base and J lost 7, with 13 bases in between. The CDR3: CASSLSEGGIGELFF. The CDR3 bases are TGTGCCAGCAGCTTAAGTGAAGGGGGGATCGGGGAGCTGTTTTTT.

The CDR3 coding sequence is TGTGCCATCAGTGAACTCCCAGGGGTAAACGAAAAACTGTTTTTT. Residues: CAISELPGVNEKLFF. This chain uses TRBV10-3 with TRBJ1-4, with D possibly matching TRBD1 (6 bases). The V gene lost 3 bases and the J gene lost 8 bases, with 16 bases spanning the gap. Germline V gene sequence: CDR1 ENHRY, CDR2 SYGVKD. This CDR3 contains 15 residues.

On this clonotype itself: This may be a read error, as it is one base from a much larger clone. The chain is built from TRBV2 and TRBJ1-5; possibly TRBD1 for D (5 bases). This CDR3 has 11 residues. Looked up from germline, CDR1 is SNHLY and CDR2 is FYNNEI. The CDR3 loop reads CASSLGEPPHF. CDR3 nucleotide sequence: TGTGCCAGCAGCCTAGGGGAGCCCCCGCATTTT.

This clonotype was picked up many times. The chain has TRBV10-2 and TRBJ1-1; D is unresolved. V lost 2 bases and J 0 bases, leaving 7 bases between the germline ends. Germline CDR1 WSHSY, CDR2 SAAADI. The CDR3 covers 14 residues. In DNA form, the CDR3 reads TGCGCCAGCAGTGAGCCGGCCCTGAACACTGAAGCTTTCTTT. As protein: CASSEPALNTEAFF.

This sequence joins TRBV7-9 and TRBJ2-5; D ambiguous. The germline V gene encodes CDR1 SEHNR and CDR2 FQNEAQ (reference sequence). The CDR3 has 16 residues. V lost 6 bases, J lost 2 bases, and 19 bases lay in between. CDR3 DNA: TGTGCCAGCAGTCCCAACCGCCGGGCCAGACAAGAGACCCAGTACTTC. Translating gives CASSPNRRARQETQYF.

This clonotype has a handful of counts. The chain uses TRBV4-1 and TRBJ1-2, with 7 bases identical to TRBD1. The CDR3 is 15 amino acids. Germline CDR1 reads MGHRA; CDR2 reads YSYEKL. The J segment lost 0 bases and the V segment lost 4 bases, leaving 5 bases of the junction unmatched. As DNA, the CDR3 is TGCGCCAGCAGCCTTCCGGGACAGCCTAACTATGGCTACACCTTC. This sequence encodes CASSLPGQPNYGYTF.

V is TRBV2 and J is TRBJ1-1; the D is unclear. CDR1 and CDR2 (germline): SNHLY, FYNNEI. Trimming pared 6 bases from V and 4 bases from J, leaving 21 bases between. CDR3 length equals 16 residues. For the CDR3, the DNA is TGTGCCAGCAGCCAAGATAGGTCCGGGGTCGGCACTGAAGCTTTCTTT. It specifies CASSQDRSGVGTEAFF.

This clonotype was observed at least ten times. The chain joins TRBV19 to TRBJ2-7, with 7 nucleotides matching TRBD1. Germline CDR1 is LNHDA and CDR2 is SQIVND (reference sequence). The J segment lost 3 bases and the V segment lost 3 bases, leaving 5 bases of the junction unmatched. This CDR3 comprises 14 residues. As DNA, the CDR3 is TGTGCCAGTAGTATTACGGGACAGAACTACGAGCAGTACTTC. Protein product: CASSITGQNYEQYF. The full variable domain, completed using reference TRBV19 and TRBJ2-7, is DGGITQSPKYLFRKEGQNVTLSCEQNLNHDAMYWYRQDPGQGLRLIYYSQIVNDFQKGDIAEGYSVSREKKESFPLTVTSAQKNPTAFYLCASSITGQNYEQYFGPGTRLTVT.

This clonotype has just one count. This rearrangement joins TRBV29-1 to TRBJ2-7, with TRBD1 matching 8 bases. The CDR3 is 13 residues long. The J segment lost 7 bases and the V segment lost 6 bases, leaving 11 bases of the junction unmatched. Germline lookup yields CDR1 SQVTM and CDR2 ANQGSEA. The chain's CDR3 is CSVVGQGAEEQYF. The CDR3 DNA is TGCAGCGTCGTTGGACAGGGAGCTGAGGAGCAGTACTTC.

CDR3 protein: CAIGQSDTQYF. CDR3 sequence (DNA): TGTGCCATAGGCCAGTCAGATACGCAGTATTTT. The V and J genes are TRBV10-3 and TRBJ2-3; D gene unclear. Between the trimmed V and J ends, which lost 9 bases and 4 bases, there was a span of 8 bases. Germline CDR1 ENHRY, CDR2 SYGVKD. The CDR3 spans 11 residues.